Below are 15 T cell receptor beta chains sequenced from a single sample in a study of control samples from healthy donors and cancer patients. Clones were read by immunoSEQ multiplex PCR, and TCRdb kept only the in-frame ones, dropping some. Of fewer than 200,000 clones in the sample, roughly nine tenths are singletons; the top ten hold 1.2% to 1.5%. The sequenced material came from blood. The receptors stem from a man aged 30 to 45 in good health.

A note on this clone: Other DNA sequences in the sample encode the same CDR3. The chain employs TRBV6-5 and TRBJ2-7; 8 bases fit TRBD1. The V gene's germline CDR1 is MNHEY and CDR2 SVGAGI. V gave up 5 bases and J gave up 2 bases; unmatched junction bases: 5. The CDR3 sequence is 14 residues long. The CDR3 nucleotides are TGTGCCAGCAGTAGAACAGGGGGGACCTACGAGCAGTACTTC. Encoded protein: CASSRTGGTYEQYF.

The chain couples TRBV30 to TRBJ1-2; 10 bases are a match to TRBD1. With V trimmed by 3 bases and J by 3 bases, 4 bases remained unmatched. Germline CDR1 and CDR2: GTSNPN and SVGIG (reference sequence). This CDR3 is built from 14 residues. This CDR3 reads CAWRGDRGDYGYTF. DNA of the CDR3: TGTGCCTGGAGGGGGGACAGGGGCGACTATGGCTACACCTTC.

In DNA form, the CDR3 reads TGTGCCTGGAGTGCCACAGGGGTTTCACCCCTCCACTTT. It yields the protein CAWSATGVSPLHF. V usage is TRBV30 and J usage is TRBJ1-6; 7 positions agree with TRBD1. V dropped 1 base and J dropped 9; count of bases not matched to a gene: 3. Germline CDR1 GTSNPN, CDR2 SVGIG (reference sequence). There are 13 residues in the CDR3.

CDR3 loop: CASTTGPTPYEQYF. CDR3 coding DNA: TGTGCCAGTACCACCGGGCCGACCCCCTACGAGCAGTACTTC. The chain is built from TRBV28 and TRBJ2-7; D is ambiguous. Germline assignment: CDR1 MDHEN and CDR2 SYDVKM. The CDR3 is made up of 14 amino acids. The germline V and J ends were trimmed by 9 bases and 2 bases, with 17 bases remaining between them.

There are a few counts of this clone. Written as DNA, the CDR3 is TGTGCCAGCAGTTACCAGGAAAACTATGGCTACACCTTC. This codes for CASSYQENYGYTF. The chain uses TRBV6-2 or TRBV6-3 and TRBJ1-2; no definite D call. The CDR3 has 13 residues. The V and J ends lost 2 bases and 2 bases respectively, with 6 bases between them. Germline-derived CDR1 and CDR2 are MNHEY and SVGEGT.

This chain connects TRBV30 to TRBJ1-1; D call uncertain. The CDR3 is 13 residues long. Germline-derived CDR1 and CDR2 are GTSNPN and SVGIG (reference sequence). The V end lost 0 bases, the J end lost 3 bases, and 8 bases lay between the germline ends. CDR3 bases: TGTGCCTGGAGTGTAGGGAGGGACACTGAAGCTTTCTTT. This translates into CAWSVGRDTEAFF.

This sequence joins TRBV6-5 and TRBJ2-7, with TRBD1 identical over 11 bases. The CDR3 runs to 14 residues. CDR1 MNHEY and CDR2 SVGAGI come from the germline V gene. J lost 4 bases, V lost 6 bases, and 5 bases had no gene match. DNA of the CDR3: TGTGCCAGCAGGATGGGACAGGGGGTTTACGAGCAGTACTTC. Its translation: CASRMGQGVYEQYF.

V gene TRBV9 combines with J gene TRBJ1-5; 7 bases fit TRBD1. J was trimmed by 4 bases and V by 4 bases; bases with no gene match: 5. Germline V gene data show CDR1 as SGDLS and CDR2 as YYNGEE. The CDR3 loop spans 14 amino acids. CDR3 amino acids: CASSKTGVNQPQHF. As DNA, the CDR3 is TGTGCCAGCAGCAAAACAGGGGTGAATCAGCCCCAGCATTTT. Full variable domain (rest looked up from reference TRBV9 and TRBJ1-5): DSGVTQTPKHLITATGQRVTLRCSPRSGDLSVYWYQQSLDQGLQFLIQYYNGEERAKGNILERFSAQQFPDLHSELNLSSLELGDSALYFCASSKTGVNQPQHFGDGTRLSIL.

CDR3 nucleotide sequence: TGCAGCGTTATGACCCGACAGGGCCGCGTCTCCTACGAGCAGTACTTC. The encoded protein is CSVMTRQGRVSYEQYF. This chain links TRBV29-1 with TRBJ2-7; 7 bases fit TRBD1. The CDR3 extends over 16 amino acids. V was clipped by 5 bases and J by 0 bases; unmatched bases: 13. Germline CDR1 is SQVTM and CDR2 is ANQGSEA.

The rearrangement links TRBV19 to TRBJ1-2; no clear D gene. Germline CDR1 LNHDA, CDR2 SQIVND (reference sequence). This CDR3 is 17 amino acids long. V was cut by 2 bases and J by 4 bases, with 20 bases left in between. CDR3 in amino acids: CASSISPGSARSYGYTF. The DNA for the CDR3 is TGTGCCAGTAGTATATCCCCGGGGTCTGCCAGGTCCTATGGCTACACCTTC.

This clone was detected once. The chain links TRBV19 to TRBJ2-3, with D perhaps assigned TRBD1 or TRBD2 (6 bases each). The V gene lost 2 bases and the J gene lost 2 bases, with 11 bases spanning the gap. The CDR3 loop spans 15 amino acids. Per germline, CDR1 LNHDA and CDR2 SQIVND (reference sequence). This chain's CDR3 is CASSISGGPTDTQYF. CDR3 bases: TGTGCCAGTAGTATATCTGGGGGGCCCACAGATACGCAGTATTTT.

The chain is built from TRBV19 and TRBJ2-3; D perhaps matches TRBD1 (7 bases). Germline values: CDR1 LNHDA, CDR2 SQIVND (reference sequence). The CDR3 loop spans 12 amino acids. Between the trimmed V and J ends, which lost 6 bases and 6 bases, there was a span of 10 bases. The CDR3 DNA is TGTGCCAGTAGGACAGGGAGGGATACGCAGTATTTT. Translation gives CASRTGRDTQYF.

The V call is TRBV3-1 (or the pseudogene TRBV3-2), the J call TRBJ2-6, with 8 bases aligning to TRBD1. With V trimmed by 6 bases and J by 0 bases, 19 bases remained unmatched. Looked up from germline, CDR1 is LGHDT and CDR2 is YNNKEL (reference sequence). The CDR3 has 21 residues. This CDR3 is CASRHSLPMGQDLSGANVLTF. Here the CDR3 DNA reads TGTGCCAGCAGGCACAGCCTACCGATGGGACAGGACCTCTCTGGGGCCAACGTCCTGACTTTC.

The chain joins TRBV29-1 to TRBJ1-4, with a weak D call TRBD1 (6 bases). The V end was cut by 7 bases, the J end by 8 bases, with 14 bases between. The CDR3 length is 12 residues. Per germline, CDR1 SQVTM and CDR2 ANQGSEA. In nucleotides, the CDR3 is TGCAGCGGCGCAGGGGTTGGGGAAAAACTGTTTTTT. Residues: CSGAGVGEKLFF.

This chain joins TRBV5-1 and TRBJ2-1; 12 positions match TRBD2. The CDR3 sequence is 17 residues long. Germline CDR1 SGHRS, CDR2 YFSETQ. V lost 3 bases, J lost 7 bases, and 11 bases stayed unmatched. This CDR3 is CASSYRGASGRGNEQFF. CDR3 DNA: TGCGCCAGCAGCTACCGAGGGGCTAGCGGGAGGGGTAATGAGCAGTTCTTC.